Sequencing of this T cell receptor (beta chain) was carried out in a study of radiation and T cells in renal cell carcinoma. Stated time point: blood 4 weeks post-SBRT, at nephrectomy. Treatment of the sample: 15 Gy SBRT to primary tumor, nephrectomy 4 weeks later. After SBRT, blood was collected at 2 and 4 weeks, plus baseline. The tumor was a clear cell renal cell carcinoma. This CDR3 has 12 amino acids. Germline CDR1 reads MDHEN; CDR2 reads SYDVKM. The V end lost 6 bases, the J end lost 12 bases, and 15 bases lay between the germline ends. This table comes from immunoSEQ multiplex PCR, and its TCRdb copy is limited to in-frame clones, with some not included. The sample holds 130,000 to 150,000 clones, approximately 86% seen once.

V and J are TRBV28 and TRBJ2-1; the D is unclear. The input for sequencing was blood, taken from a patient whose treatment included radiotherapy and nephrectomy. The receptor was derived from a woman in her fifties or sixties with renal cell carcinoma. CDR3 nucleotide sequence: TGTGCCAGCAGCCCGGACGGTACTTGGCAGTTCTTC. Its protein is CASSPDGTWQFF.